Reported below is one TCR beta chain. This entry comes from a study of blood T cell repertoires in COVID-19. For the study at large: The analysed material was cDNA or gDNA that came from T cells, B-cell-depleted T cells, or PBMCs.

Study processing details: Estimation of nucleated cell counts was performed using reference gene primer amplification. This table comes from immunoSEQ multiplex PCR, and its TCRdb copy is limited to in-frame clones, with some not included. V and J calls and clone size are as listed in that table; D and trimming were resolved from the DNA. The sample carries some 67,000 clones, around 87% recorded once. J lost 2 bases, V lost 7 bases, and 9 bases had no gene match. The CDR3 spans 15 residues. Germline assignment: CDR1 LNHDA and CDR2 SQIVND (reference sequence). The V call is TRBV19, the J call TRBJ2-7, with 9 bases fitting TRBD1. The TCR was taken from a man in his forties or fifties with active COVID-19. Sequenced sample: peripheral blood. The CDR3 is CASTLRTGVAYEQYF. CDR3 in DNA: TGTGCCAGTACCCTCCGGACAGGGGTGGCCTACGAGCAGTACTTC.